The source of this T cell receptor (beta chain) is a study of T cells in Graves' hyperthyroidism and ophthalmopathy. Germline V gene sequence: CDR1 SNHLY, CDR2 FYNNEI. V was pared by 3 bases and J by 2 bases, with 10 bases between. The CDR3 has 15 residues. The source material, RNA transcripts, was used to amplify TCR beta CDR3 regions. When the TCR CDR3 underwent first-round RT-PCR, the HTBI primer set was used. MiXCR was run by TCRdb on the multiplex PCR reads, yielding one entry per CDR3 protein. The repertoire holds 400,000 to 550,000 distinct CDR3 sequences, with approximately 25% as singletons. The sequenced material came from blood. The sequence came from a woman aged 30 to 39 with Graves' ophthalmopathy. The V gene is TRBV2, the J gene TRBJ2-2; possibly TRBD2 for D (5 bases). In DNA, the CDR3 is TGTGCCAGCAGTGATCGGGGTTTTAACACCGGGGAGCTGTTTTTT. Translation: CASSDRGFNTGELFF.